This record concerns one TCR beta chain sequence. This clonotype counts as medium-sized (0.01 to 0.1%) based on its frequency; no count is recorded. Its antigen target is currently unknown. The data originate from a study of T cells expressing NK-cell markers (dated by TCRdb to the early 2020s). In the study overall: TCR beta-chain repertoires were profiled in sorted CD3+CD56+NKG2C+, CD3+CD56+NKG2C- and CD3+CD56-NKG2C+ T-cell subsets from roughly eight donors. Among the eight sequenced donors, only one was HCMV-seronegative, while the other seven were HCMV-seropositive. The study sequenced eight donors, all healthy volunteers chosen at random: three men and five women. Libraries were sequenced as 2 x 150 bp reads on Illumina HiSeq 2000/2500, MiSeq or NextSeq. Study-wide conclusions, independent of this receptor: Those dominant clonotypes were again the most abundant among CD3+CD56-NKG2C+ cells in four donors, at about 25-65%. Whether the expanded NKG2C-expressing T cell clones were specific for HCMV antigens remained unclear. For five or six donors, the dominant CD3+CD56+NKG2C+ clonotypes were among the top 10 CD8+ clonotypes and accounted for roughly 1.0-8% of CD8+ T cells.

The data were produced on an Illumina HiSeq 2000. 5'RACE template switching, by which a universal primer site and unique molecular identifiers were added, was used to make TCR beta cDNA libraries. cDNA synthesis was primed from the TCR beta constant segment, followed by two successive PCR amplification steps. For the original study's pipeline: MIGEC was used to demultiplex reads and group the reads by UMI, and MiTCR was used to assemble and quantify clonotypes. To exclude erroneous sequences, any TCR cDNA sequence not supported by at least two reads was discarded. Downstream repertoire analysis used the tcR package, and clonotypes were matched across fractions by CDR3 nucleotide sequence plus V segment. VDJmatch was used to annotate antigen specificity against VDJdb, with one amino acid substitution allowed in CDR3. Once TCRdb had reprocessed the reads, it stored one entry per CDR3 protein sequence and supplied no DNA. TCRdb's processing, not the study's, gives the V and J calls here. This sample's table carries about 8,000 distinct CDR3 sequences. More than 9% of the sample is taken by the ten largest.

HCMV-specific IgG was detected in serum with a commercial ELISA kit to determine HCMV serostatus. Peripheral blood mononuclear cells were isolated from blood by Ficoll density gradient centrifugation. The CDR3 starts with the cysteine, ends with the phenylalanine, and has 14 residues. DNA is not on record. Sequences GTSNPN (CDR1) and SVGIG (CDR2) are obtained from the germline V gene (reference sequence). The receptor was derived from a man aged 18 to 30 in good health. Donor details come from another sample of the same person, matched by shared clones. Sample: blood T cells: a sorted CD56 or NKG2C T cell subset, CD4+ or CD8+ T cells, or bulk PBMC T cells (not recorded which). The chain links TRBV30 with TRBJ2-1; TCRdb's D call of TRBD2 is untestable without DNA. The CDR3 sequence is CAWSVSAEFNEQFF.